This TCR beta chain stems from a study of naive and memory T cell subsets. General study points: Naive repertoires, especially CD8, held a few larger clonotypes, possibly memory cells re-expressing CD45RA.

This clonotype was detected many times. Its antigen remains unidentified. Two oligonucleotides, mixed equimolar, formed the beta constant-region primer covering TRBC1 and TRBC2. Ligated cDNA was amplified by four rounds of PCR with nested alpha and beta constant-region primers and SP2. TCRdb re-called the UMI-ligation and nested PCR reads with MiXCR, one entry per CDR3 protein. The sample lists 150,000 or so distinct CDR3 sequences, roughly 22% occurring once. Germline V gene data show CDR1 as MRHNA and CDR2 as SNTAGT. The CDR3 loop spans 17 amino acids. V lost 8 bases and J lost 4, with 26 bases in between.

The sample comprised naive CD4+ T cells from blood. This chain connects TRBV6-4 to TRBJ1-1; weak D call: TRBD1 (5 bases). This sequence originates from a human donor in good health. CDR3 residues: CASSPFGGLLSGTEAFF. CDR3 DNA sequence: TGTGCCAGCTCCCCCTTCGGGGGTCTCCTATCCGGCACTGAAGCTTTCTTT.